This T cell receptor (beta chain) was observed in a study of blood T cell repertoires in COVID-19. In the authors' workflow: For nucleated cells, counts were estimated from reference gene primer amplification. Using immunoSEQ multiplex PCR, the repertoire was profiled, and TCRdb retains in-frame clones only, with some absent. The D gene and trimming were derived from the DNA, and the V and J assignments and clone size from that table. The data contain 200,000 to 250,000 clones, nearly 90% of them singletons. The germline gives CDR1 LNHNV, CDR2 YYDKDF (reference sequence). V was clipped by 0 bases and J by 10 bases, with 12 bases between them. This CDR3 is 13 amino acids long. Everyone who took part was 18 to 89 years old, and they came from about 25 US areas. Participants' own reports of clinical history determined their cohort assignment. Within 2 weeks of study entry, exposed participants had contacted a PCR-confirmed or clinician-diagnosed COVID-19 case.

This sequence originates from a man aged 25 to 40 who had been exposed to COVID-19. Sequencing input: PBMCs or T cells enriched from blood (not recorded which). This chain connects TRBV15 to TRBJ1-1; possible D gene TRBD1, 5 bases. CDR3 amino acids: CATSRDVGRRAFF. DNA for the CDR3: TGTGCCACCAGCAGAGATGTGGGGCGGCGAGCTTTCTTT.